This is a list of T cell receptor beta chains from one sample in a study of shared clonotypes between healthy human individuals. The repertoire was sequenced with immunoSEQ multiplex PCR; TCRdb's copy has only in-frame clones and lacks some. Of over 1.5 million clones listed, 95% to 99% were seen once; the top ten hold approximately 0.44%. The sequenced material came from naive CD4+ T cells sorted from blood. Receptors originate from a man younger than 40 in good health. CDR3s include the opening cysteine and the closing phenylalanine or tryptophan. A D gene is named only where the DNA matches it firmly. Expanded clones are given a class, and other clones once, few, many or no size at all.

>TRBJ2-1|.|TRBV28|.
CASSSDREQFF
TGTGCCAGCAGTTCTGATCGTGAGCAGTTCTTC
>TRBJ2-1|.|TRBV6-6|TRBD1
CASSYRTGGNEQFF
TGTGCCAGCAGTTACAGGACAGGGGGTAATGAGCAGTTCTTC
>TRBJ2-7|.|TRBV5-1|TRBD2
CASSLSAGGYEQYF
TGCGCCAGCAGCTTAAGTGCGGGAGGTTACGAGCAGTACTTC
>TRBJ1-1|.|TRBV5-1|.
CASSSTGMNTEAFF
TGCGCCAGCAGCTCGACAGGAATGAACACTGAAGCTTTCTTT
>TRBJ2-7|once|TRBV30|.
CAWSVRSVGRGHEQYF
TGTGCCTGGAGTGTAAGGAGTGTCGGTCGGGGCCACGAGCAGTACTTC
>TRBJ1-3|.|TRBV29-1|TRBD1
CSAHLQGLGNTIYF
TGCAGCGCCCACCTACAGGGGCTTGGAAACACCATATATTTT
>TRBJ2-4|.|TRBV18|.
CASSPATQNIQYF
TGTGCCAGCTCACCAGCGACACAAAACATTCAGTACTTC
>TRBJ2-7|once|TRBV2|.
CASSERKYSYEQYF
TGTGCCAGCAGTGAACGGAAATACTCCTACGAGCAGTACTTC
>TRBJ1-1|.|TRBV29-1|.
CSVGRGGVDTEAFF
TGCAGCGTTGGAAGGGGAGGTGTGGACACTGAAGCTTTCTTT
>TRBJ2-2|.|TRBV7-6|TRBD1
CASSLRTGLNTGELFF
TGTGCCAGCAGCTTACGGACAGGTCTAAACACCGGGGAGCTGTTTTTT
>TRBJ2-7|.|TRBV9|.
CASSVGLAGGSSYEQYF
TGTGCCAGCAGCGTAGGTCTTGCCGGGGGAAGCTCCTACGAGCAGTACTTC
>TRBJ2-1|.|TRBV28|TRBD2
CATWGSGVYNEQFF
TGTGCCACCTGGGGTAGCGGGGTCTACAATGAGCAGTTCTTC
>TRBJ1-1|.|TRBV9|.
CASSVGAGKTEAFF
TGTGCCAGCAGCGTAGGGGCGGGTAAGACTGAAGCTTTCTTT
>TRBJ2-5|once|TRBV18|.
CASSPGLEETQYF
TGTGCCAGCTCACCGGGACTTGAAGAGACCCAGTACTTC
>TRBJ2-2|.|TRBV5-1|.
CASSWPRGNTGELFF
TGCGCCAGCAGCTGGCCGAGGGGAAACACCGGGGAGCTGTTTTTT
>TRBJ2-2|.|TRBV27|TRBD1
CASSRQGVSTGELFF
TGTGCCAGCAGTCGACAGGGGGTGTCCACCGGGGAGCTGTTTTTT
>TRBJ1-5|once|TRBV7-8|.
CASSLIPGNSNQPQHF
TGTGCCAGCAGCCTAATCCCCGGGAATAGCAATCAGCCCCAGCATTTT
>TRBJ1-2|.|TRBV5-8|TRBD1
CASSLASRGNYGYTF
TGTGCCAGCAGCTTGGCGTCCAGGGGGAACTATGGCTACACCTTC
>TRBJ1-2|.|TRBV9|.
CASSVAGVNYGYTF
TGTGCCAGCAGCGTAGCAGGGGTGAACTATGGCTACACCTTC
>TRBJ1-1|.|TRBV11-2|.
CASSPSGRTVNTEAFF
TGTGCCAGCAGCCCCTCCGGCAGAACGGTCAACACTGAAGCTTTCTTT
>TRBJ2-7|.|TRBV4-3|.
CASSHQARDSYEQYF
TGCGCCAGCAGCCACCAAGCCAGGGACTCCTACGAGCAGTACTTC
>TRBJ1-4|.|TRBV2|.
CASSDSDSNNEKLFF
TGTGCCAGCAGTGATTCGGACAGCAATAATGAAAAACTGTTTTTT
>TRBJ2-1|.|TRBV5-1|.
CASSRGRQVLNNEQFF
TGCGCCAGCAGCCGGGGGAGACAGGTCTTAAACAATGAGCAGTTCTTC
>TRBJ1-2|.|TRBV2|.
CASRWGATYGYTF
TGTGCCAGCAGGTGGGGGGCTACCTATGGCTACACCTTC
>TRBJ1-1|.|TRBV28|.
CASSLRTVYTEAFF
TGTGCCAGCAGTTTACGGACAGTATACACTGAAGCTTTCTTT
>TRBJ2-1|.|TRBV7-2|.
CASSLLAPSSYNEQFF
TGTGCCAGCAGCTTACTAGCGCCAAGCTCCTACAATGAGCAGTTCTTC
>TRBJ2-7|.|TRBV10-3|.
CAISEQGSSYEQYF
TGTGCCATCAGCGAACAGGGTTCCTCCTACGAGCAGTACTTC
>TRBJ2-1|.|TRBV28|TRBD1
CASRRQGVRDEQFF
TGTGCCAGCAGGCGACAGGGGGTACGGGATGAGCAGTTCTTC
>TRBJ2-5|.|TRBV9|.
CASSGGPLQETQYF
TGTGCCAGCAGCGGTGGACCCCTCCAAGAGACCCAGTACTTC
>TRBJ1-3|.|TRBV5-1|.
CASSLWSGRNTIYF
TGCGCCAGCAGCTTGTGGTCAGGGAGGAACACCATATATTTT
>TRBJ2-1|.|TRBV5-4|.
CASSPYAGDLHNEQFF
TGTGCCAGCAGTCCTTACGCTGGGGACCTACACAATGAGCAGTTCTTC
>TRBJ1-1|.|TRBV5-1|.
CASSQLGVLNTEAFF
TGCGCCAGCAGCCAGCTCGGGGTCCTGAACACTGAAGCTTTCTTT
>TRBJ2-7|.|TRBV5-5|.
CASSLVGQSYEQYF
TGTGCCAGCAGCTTGGTAGGACAGTCCTACGAGCAGTACTTC
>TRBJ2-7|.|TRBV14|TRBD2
CASGLAESEQYF
TGTGCCAGCGGACTAGCAGAGTCGGAGCAGTACTTC
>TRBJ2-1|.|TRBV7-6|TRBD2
CASSSPGLAGSSYNEQFF
TGTGCCAGCAGCTCCCCGGGACTAGCGGGGTCCTCCTACAATGAGCAGTTCTTC
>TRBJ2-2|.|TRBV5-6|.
CASSFFRGHGELFF
TGTGCCAGCAGCTTCTTCAGGGGCCACGGGGAGCTGTTTTTT
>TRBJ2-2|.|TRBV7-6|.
CASSLGANTGELFF
TGTGCCAGCAGCTTAGGCGCGAACACCGGGGAGCTGTTTTTT
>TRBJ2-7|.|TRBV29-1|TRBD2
CSVGTSGAFGEQYF
TGCAGCGTTGGGACTAGCGGGGCGTTCGGCGAGCAGTACTTC
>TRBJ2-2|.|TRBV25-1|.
CASSELGNTGELFF
TGTGCCAGCAGTGAACTCGGGAACACCGGGGAGCTGTTTTTT
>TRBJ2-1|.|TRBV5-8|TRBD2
CASSLGRAGAYNEQFF
TGTGCCAGCAGCCTCGGGCGGGCGGGAGCTTACAATGAGCAGTTCTTC
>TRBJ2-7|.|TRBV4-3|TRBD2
CASSQESLAGEVEAYEQYF
TGCGCCAGCAGCCAAGAGTCTCTAGCGGGAGAAGTTGAGGCCTACGAGCAGTACTTC